This record covers a single T cell receptor (beta chain). Its antigen is as yet unknown. This entry belongs to a study of PD-1 blockade in classical Hodgkin lymphoma. Regarding the study as a whole: Individuals initiating nivolumab under 1 year after ASCT were excluded.

Every patient experienced relapse after autologous stem cell transplantation, and brentuximab vedotin exposure varied. The patients, who had relapsed/refractory classical Hodgkin lymphoma, achieved best responses of complete response, partial response or progressive disease. The CDR3 length is 14 residues. Between the trimmed V and J ends, which lost 8 bases and 2 bases, there was a span of 16 bases. In germline, CDR1 is MNHEY, CDR2 SMNVEV (reference sequence). TCRdb keeps only in-frame clones here, not all; method: immunoSEQ multiplex PCR. The repertoire includes about 15,000 clones, approximately 83% of them detected once, and approximately 37% sits in the top ten.

The receptor was derived from a human donor with classical Hodgkin lymphoma. The rearrangement uses TRBV27 and TRBJ2-7, with D perhaps TRBD2 (6 bases). The sequencing used peripheral blood mononuclear cells (PBMCs), collected before the second cycle of nivolumab. CDR3 protein: CASGWPGLAYEQYF. DNA of the CDR3: TGTGCCAGCGGCTGGCCGGGACTGGCCTACGAGCAGTACTTC.